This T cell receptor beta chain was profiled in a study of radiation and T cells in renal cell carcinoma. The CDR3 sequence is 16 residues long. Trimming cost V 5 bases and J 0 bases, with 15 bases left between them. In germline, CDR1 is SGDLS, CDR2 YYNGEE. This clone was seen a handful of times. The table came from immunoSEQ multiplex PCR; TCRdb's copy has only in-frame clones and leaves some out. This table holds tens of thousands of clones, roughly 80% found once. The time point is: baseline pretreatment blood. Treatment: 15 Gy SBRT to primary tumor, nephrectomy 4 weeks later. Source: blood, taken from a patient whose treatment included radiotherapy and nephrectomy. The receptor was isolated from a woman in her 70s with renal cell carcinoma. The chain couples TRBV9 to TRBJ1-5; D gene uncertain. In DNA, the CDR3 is TGTGCCAGCAGTTTCTCTCTCACGGGTAGCAATCAGCCCCAGCATTTT. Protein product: CASSFSLTGSNQPQHF.